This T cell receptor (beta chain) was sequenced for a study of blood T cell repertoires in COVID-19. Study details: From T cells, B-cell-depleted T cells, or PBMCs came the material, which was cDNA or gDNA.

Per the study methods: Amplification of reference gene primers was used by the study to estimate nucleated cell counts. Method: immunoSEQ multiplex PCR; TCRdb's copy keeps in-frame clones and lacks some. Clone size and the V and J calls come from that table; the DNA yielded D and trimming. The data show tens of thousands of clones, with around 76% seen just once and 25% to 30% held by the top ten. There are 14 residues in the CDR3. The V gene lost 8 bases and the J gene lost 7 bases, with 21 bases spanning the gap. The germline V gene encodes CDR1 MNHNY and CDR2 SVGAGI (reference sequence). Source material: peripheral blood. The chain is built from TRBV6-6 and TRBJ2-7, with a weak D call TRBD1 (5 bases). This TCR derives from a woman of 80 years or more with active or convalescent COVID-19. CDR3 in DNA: TGTGCCAGCTCTTTTGGGGCCCCTTCGAGGGAGCAGTACTTC. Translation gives CASSFGAPSREQYF.